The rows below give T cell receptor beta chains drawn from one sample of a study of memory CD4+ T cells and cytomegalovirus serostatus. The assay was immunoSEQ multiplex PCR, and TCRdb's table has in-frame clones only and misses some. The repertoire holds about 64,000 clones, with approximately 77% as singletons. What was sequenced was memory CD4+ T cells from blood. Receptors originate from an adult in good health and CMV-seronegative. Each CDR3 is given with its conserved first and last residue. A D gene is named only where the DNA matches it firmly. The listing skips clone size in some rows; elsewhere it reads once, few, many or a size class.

cdr3_nt: TGTGCCAGCAGCCTCCAGACAGGGGGGGAGCAGTACTTC; cdr3_aa: CASSLQTGGEQYF; j_call: TRBJ2-7; d_call: TRBD1; v_call: TRBV7-9; clone_size: .
cdr3_nt: TGTGCCAGCAGCTCCCAGATTCAGGGTGAAGCTTTCTTT; cdr3_aa: CASSSQIQGEAFF; j_call: TRBJ1-1; d_call: .; v_call: TRBV7-2; clone_size: .
cdr3_nt: TGTGCCAGCAGCCTCAGGACAGGCTTTAATGAAAAACTGTTTTTT; cdr3_aa: CASSLRTGFNEKLFF; j_call: TRBJ1-4; d_call: TRBD1; v_call: TRBV7-9; clone_size: once
cdr3_nt: TGTGCCAGCAATCCGGGACAGGACTACGAGCAGTACTTC; cdr3_aa: CASNPGQDYEQYF; j_call: TRBJ2-7; d_call: TRBD1; v_call: TRBV28; clone_size: .
cdr3_nt: TGTGCCACCCAGGACCGGACCTACTATGGCTACACCTTC; cdr3_aa: CATQDRTYYGYTF; j_call: TRBJ1-2; d_call: .; v_call: TRBV28; clone_size: .
cdr3_nt: TGCGCCAGCAGCCGGGGGACAGATCAAGAGACCCAGTACTTC; cdr3_aa: CASSRGTDQETQYF; j_call: TRBJ2-5; d_call: .; v_call: TRBV5-1; clone_size: .
cdr3_nt: TGTGCCAGTAGTATGCCATCTGGGGCCAACGTCCTGACTTTC; cdr3_aa: CASSMPSGANVLTF; j_call: TRBJ2-6; d_call: .; v_call: TRBV19; clone_size: .
cdr3_nt: TGTGCCAGCAGCTCACGGGGGGGCGGAGCAGATACGCAGTATTTT; cdr3_aa: CASSSRGGGADTQYF; j_call: TRBJ2-3; d_call: TRBD2; v_call: TRBV7-3; clone_size: .
cdr3_nt: TGTGCCAGTAGTCCGGGACAGGGCCTGGCGGAGCAGTACTTC; cdr3_aa: CASSPGQGLAEQYF; j_call: TRBJ2-7; d_call: TRBD1; v_call: TRBV19; clone_size: once
cdr3_nt: TGTGCCAGCTCACTCAAGGGACCAGTGGGTGAAAAACTGTTTTTT; cdr3_aa: CASSLKGPVGEKLFF; j_call: TRBJ1-4; d_call: .; v_call: TRBV18; clone_size: .
cdr3_nt: TGTGCCAGCAGCTTAGGAGGGGGTTTAGGGAAGAACGAGCAGTACTTC; cdr3_aa: CASSLGGGLGKNEQYF; j_call: TRBJ2-7; d_call: .; v_call: TRBV11-2; clone_size: .
cdr3_nt: TGTGCCAGCAGCTCCAATGAAGAGACCCAGTACTTC; cdr3_aa: CASSSNEETQYF; j_call: TRBJ2-5; d_call: .; v_call: TRBV5-5; clone_size: .
cdr3_nt: TGTGCCAGCTCACCATCGGGGACCGGGGAGCTGTTTTTT; cdr3_aa: CASSPSGTGELFF; j_call: TRBJ2-2; d_call: .; v_call: TRBV18; clone_size: .
cdr3_nt: TGCGCCAGCAGCTTGGGCCAGACGAACACCGGGGAGCTGTTTTTT; cdr3_aa: CASSLGQTNTGELFF; j_call: TRBJ2-2; d_call: .; v_call: TRBV5-1; clone_size: .
cdr3_nt: TGTGCCAGCAGCCAACAGACTAGCGGGGGGGCCTACAATGAGCAGTTCTTC; cdr3_aa: CASSQQTSGGAYNEQFF; j_call: TRBJ2-1; d_call: TRBD2; v_call: TRBV28; clone_size: few
cdr3_nt: TGCGCCAGCAGCCAAGCCGGCGGGAACACTGAAGCTTTCTTT; cdr3_aa: CASSQAGGNTEAFF; j_call: TRBJ1-1; d_call: .; v_call: TRBV4-1; clone_size: .
cdr3_nt: TGCAGCGTTGATGGGACAGGCAATGAGCAGTTCTTC; cdr3_aa: CSVDGTGNEQFF; j_call: TRBJ2-1; d_call: TRBD1; v_call: TRBV29-1; clone_size: .
cdr3_nt: TGTGCCAGCAGCCCCCGACAGGGTTTTTCCTACAATGAGCAGTTCTTC; cdr3_aa: CASSPRQGFSYNEQFF; j_call: TRBJ2-1; d_call: TRBD1; v_call: TRBV4-2; clone_size: .
cdr3_nt: TGCAGCGTTACCCTGGTCTCTGGAAACACCATATATTTT; cdr3_aa: CSVTLVSGNTIYF; j_call: TRBJ1-3; d_call: .; v_call: TRBV29-1; clone_size: .
cdr3_nt: TGCGCCAGCAGCTCACCGGCAGGTCTGTACACTGAAGCTTTCTTT; cdr3_aa: CASSSPAGLYTEAFF; j_call: TRBJ1-1; d_call: .; v_call: TRBV4-1; clone_size: .
cdr3_nt: TGTGCCAGCAGCGTAGGCCCCGGGACAGGGAAGTACGAGCAGTACTTC; cdr3_aa: CASSVGPGTGKYEQYF; j_call: TRBJ2-7; d_call: TRBD1; v_call: TRBV9; clone_size: .
cdr3_nt: TGTGCCAGCAGCTTAGTAAGCTCCTACGAGCAGTACTTC; cdr3_aa: CASSLVSSYEQYF; j_call: TRBJ2-7; d_call: .; v_call: TRBV7-2; clone_size: .
cdr3_nt: TGTGCCAGCACCCGAGGGACTGACGGGGAGCTGTTTTTT; cdr3_aa: CASTRGTDGELFF; j_call: TRBJ2-2; d_call: .; v_call: TRBV7-9; clone_size: .
cdr3_nt: TGTGCCAGCAGCGTTCCGGGGGGCTTGGGGAACACTGAAGCTTTCTTT; cdr3_aa: CASSVPGGLGNTEAFF; j_call: TRBJ1-1; d_call: .; v_call: TRBV28; clone_size: .
cdr3_nt: TGCAGTGCTCTCCTCGGTAGGACCCAGTACTTC; cdr3_aa: CSALLGRTQYF; j_call: TRBJ2-5; d_call: .; v_call: TRBV20-1; clone_size: .
cdr3_nt: TGTGCCGACAAAGGTGCGTCAGATCTTTTTTACTATGGCTACACCTTC; cdr3_aa: CADKGASDLFYYGYTF; j_call: TRBJ1-2; d_call: .; v_call: TRBV5-3; clone_size: .
cdr3_nt: TGTGCCAGCTCACCAGATTGGGGTCCCAATCAGCCCCAGCATTTT; cdr3_aa: CASSPDWGPNQPQHF; j_call: TRBJ1-5; d_call: .; v_call: TRBV18; clone_size: .
cdr3_nt: TGTGCCAGCAGCGTACTAGCGGGAGATACGCAGTATTTT; cdr3_aa: CASSVLAGDTQYF; j_call: TRBJ2-3; d_call: TRBD2; v_call: TRBV9; clone_size: .
cdr3_nt: TGCGCCAGCAGCCATAACCGGGACAGGGTTGAAAAACTGTTTTTT; cdr3_aa: CASSHNRDRVEKLFF; j_call: TRBJ1-4; d_call: TRBD1; v_call: TRBV4-1; clone_size: once
cdr3_nt: TGTGCCAGCAGTGGTACAAGGGACACTGAAGCTTTCTTT; cdr3_aa: CASSGTRDTEAFF; j_call: TRBJ1-1; d_call: .; v_call: TRBV6-1; clone_size: .
cdr3_nt: TGCGCCAGCAGCAGTTCGCACTCTGGAAACACCATATATTTT; cdr3_aa: CASSSSHSGNTIYF; j_call: TRBJ1-3; d_call: .; v_call: TRBV5-1; clone_size: .
cdr3_nt: TGTGCCAGCAGTGCAGATCGAGGACGGACCTCTGGGGCCAACGTCCTGACTTTC; cdr3_aa: CASSADRGRTSGANVLTF; j_call: TRBJ2-6; d_call: .; v_call: TRBV2; clone_size: .
cdr3_nt: TGTGCCAGCAGACTTACATTGGTTGCCACTGAAGCTTTCTTT; cdr3_aa: CASRLTLVATEAFF; j_call: TRBJ1-1; d_call: .; v_call: TRBV5-8; clone_size: .
cdr3_nt: TGCGCCAGCAGCACCACCAGGGGGCGTGGGGATAACACCGGGGAGCTGTTTTTT; cdr3_aa: CASSTTRGRGDNTGELFF; j_call: TRBJ2-2; d_call: TRBD1; v_call: TRBV5-1; clone_size: .
cdr3_nt: TGTGCCAGCAGCGTATTCACAGATACGCAGTATTTT; cdr3_aa: CASSVFTDTQYF; j_call: TRBJ2-3; d_call: .; v_call: TRBV9; clone_size: .
cdr3_nt: TGCGCCAGCTTGGGCGAGTCCTACCAGCAGTATTTT; cdr3_aa: CASLGESYQQYF; j_call: TRBJ2-3; d_call: .; v_call: TRBV5-1; clone_size: .
cdr3_nt: TGCAGTGCTGGGGAAGAAAAACTGTTTTTT; cdr3_aa: CSAGEEKLFF; j_call: TRBJ1-4; d_call: .; v_call: TRBV20-1; clone_size: .
cdr3_nt: TGTGCCAGCAGCGCCGGGACACCAGGCATCTTCTATGGCTACACCTTC; cdr3_aa: CASSAGTPGIFYGYTF; j_call: TRBJ1-2; d_call: .; v_call: TRBV6-6; clone_size: .
cdr3_nt: TGTGCCAGCAGTTACGCGAGACCACGGGACTACACTGAAGCTTTCTTT; cdr3_aa: CASSYARPRDYTEAFF; j_call: TRBJ1-1; d_call: .; v_call: TRBV6-6; clone_size: few
cdr3_nt: TGTGCCAGCAGCGTCCGGGACACCAACTCCTACGAGCAGTACTTC; cdr3_aa: CASSVRDTNSYEQYF; j_call: TRBJ2-7; d_call: .; v_call: TRBV9; clone_size: .
cdr3_nt: TGTGCCAGCAGCCTTAAATATGGGGGTGCGAGTGAAAAACTGTTTTTT; cdr3_aa: CASSLKYGGASEKLFF; j_call: TRBJ1-4; d_call: .; v_call: TRBV7-8; clone_size: .
cdr3_nt: TGTGCCAGTAGACGGACTAATGAAAAACTGTTTTTT; cdr3_aa: CASRRTNEKLFF; j_call: TRBJ1-4; d_call: .; v_call: TRBV19; clone_size: .
cdr3_nt: TGTGCCAGTAGTTTCAGGGGGCCTTCCTCTAGCACAGATACGCAGTATTTT; cdr3_aa: CASSFRGPSSSTDTQYF; j_call: TRBJ2-3; d_call: TRBD1; v_call: TRBV19; clone_size: few
cdr3_nt: TGTGCCAGCAGCTTAGTATGGGGTCGGAACACCGGGGAGCTGTTTTTT; cdr3_aa: CASSLVWGRNTGELFF; j_call: TRBJ2-2; d_call: .; v_call: TRBV7-2; clone_size: .
cdr3_nt: TGCGCCAGCAGCTTGAGAACTACAGGGTCCTTCATGAACACTGAAGCTTTCTTT; cdr3_aa: CASSLRTTGSFMNTEAFF; j_call: TRBJ1-1; d_call: .; v_call: TRBV5-1; clone_size: .